The clone carrying this T cell receptor beta chain occurred a few times. The target antigen is unknown. As an off-target read in a library built for alpha chains, this beta chain has a frequency of little significance. Time point in this sample: sample taken at primary tumor resection. A total of about 73 untreated early-stage non-small cell lung cancer patients served as donors. Sequencing covered unsorted whole RNA taken from tumor, nontumor lung or frozen PBMC. This sample was included in a study of spatial heterogeneity in lung cancer. Study-wide background: Counts of TCR transcripts in tumor regions correlated strongly with a matched bulk RNA-seq T cell module score. Unique TCR and UMI combinations averaged more than ten appearances each in raw reads. Study conclusions and caveats: Mutation tallies in tumors tracked expanded intratumoral alpha and beta TCR counts.

Each CDR3 protein is one row after TCRdb ran MiXCR on the 5' RACE reads. The repertoire has about 9,600 distinct CDR3 sequences, around 12% of them found once; the top ten carry 8% to 11%. Trimming took 7 bases from V and 4 from J, leaving 16 bases between them. Germline V gene data show CDR1 as LNHNV and CDR2 as YYDKDF (reference sequence). This CDR3 has 15 amino acids. V is TRBV15 and J is TRBJ2-2; D is possibly TRBD2 (6 bases). This TCR was recovered from a male donor with early-stage non-small cell lung cancer. Sequenced material: lung tumor tissue, taken at surgery. The CDR3 DNA reads TGTGCCACCAACCACCCCCAGGGAGGCACCGGGGAGCTGTTTTTT. Protein: CATNHPQGGTGELFF.